Shown below are 2 T cell receptor beta chains from a single sample sequenced in a study of blood T cell repertoires in COVID-19 (dated by TCRdb to about 2020). Libraries came from the immunoSEQ multiplex PCR assay. The table was pulled from immuneACCESS by TCRdb, which kept in-frame rearrangements only. Such tables lose some clones; where checked, under half of the loss comes from unresolved V genes, and the rest has no known cause. Here the sample has fewer than 300,000 clones; 80% to 95% occur a single time. More than 0.95% of the sample is held by the ten biggest clonotypes. Sample: PBMCs or T cells enriched from blood (not recorded which). The source of these receptors is a woman between 25 and 40 years old who had recovered from COVID-19.

The CDR3 loop reads CASGGGSYEQYF. Here the CDR3 DNA reads TGTGCCAGCGGAGGGGGCTCGTACGAGCAGTACTTC. This chain connects TRBV28 to TRBJ2-7, with a possible D match to TRBD1 (7 bases). V was cut by 8 bases and J by 4 bases, with 12 bases left in between. This CDR3 is built from 12 residues. Germline-derived CDR1 and CDR2 are MDHEN and SYDVKM.

The chain recombines TRBV7-3 with TRBJ2-2, with D maybe TRBD1 (6 bases). This CDR3 is 14 amino acids long. V lost 8 bases and J 2 bases, leaving 12 bases between the germline ends. Germline assignment: CDR1 SGHTA and CDR2 FQGTGA. The CDR3 loop reads CASAEGVNTGELFF. For the CDR3, the DNA is TGTGCCAGCGCTGAGGGGGTAAACACCGGGGAGCTGTTTTTT.